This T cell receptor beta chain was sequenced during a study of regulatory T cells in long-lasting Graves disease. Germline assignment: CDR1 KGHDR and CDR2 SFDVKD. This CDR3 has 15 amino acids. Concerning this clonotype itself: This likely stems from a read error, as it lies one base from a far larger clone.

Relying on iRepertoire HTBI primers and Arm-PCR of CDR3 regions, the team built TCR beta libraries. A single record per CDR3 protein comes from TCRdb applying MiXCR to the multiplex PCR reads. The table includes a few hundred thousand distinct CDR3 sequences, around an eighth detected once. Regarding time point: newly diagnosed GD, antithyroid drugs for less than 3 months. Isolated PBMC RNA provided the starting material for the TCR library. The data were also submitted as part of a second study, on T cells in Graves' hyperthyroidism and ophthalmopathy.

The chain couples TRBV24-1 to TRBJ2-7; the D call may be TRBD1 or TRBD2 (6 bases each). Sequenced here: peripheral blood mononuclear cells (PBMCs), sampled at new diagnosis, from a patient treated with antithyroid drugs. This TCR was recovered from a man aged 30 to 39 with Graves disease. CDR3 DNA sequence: TGTGCCAGCAGTCTCACAGGGACTTCCACCTACGAGCAGTACTTC. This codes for CASSLTGTSTYEQYF.